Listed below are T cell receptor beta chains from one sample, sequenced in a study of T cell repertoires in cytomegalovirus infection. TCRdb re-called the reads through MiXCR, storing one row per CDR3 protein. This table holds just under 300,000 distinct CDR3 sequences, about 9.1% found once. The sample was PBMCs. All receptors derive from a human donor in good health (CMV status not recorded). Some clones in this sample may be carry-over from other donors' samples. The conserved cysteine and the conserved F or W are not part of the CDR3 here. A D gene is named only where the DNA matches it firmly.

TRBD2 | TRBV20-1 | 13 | SAASGGRGTGELF
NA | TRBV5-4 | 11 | ASSSSGTYGYT
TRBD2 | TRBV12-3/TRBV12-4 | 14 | ASNPGLAATLDTQY
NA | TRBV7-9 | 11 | ASSLGIRSPLH
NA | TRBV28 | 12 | ASSPTGRFYGYT
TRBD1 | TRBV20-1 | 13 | SAPRGDRVTDTQY
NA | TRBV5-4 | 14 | ASSSVTYTASGELL
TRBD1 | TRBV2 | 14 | ASSAPRGQGPDTQY
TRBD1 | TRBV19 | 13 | AISAGQGLGQPQH
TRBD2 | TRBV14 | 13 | ASSQEGGRNYEQY
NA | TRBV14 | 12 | ASSQESVHSPLH
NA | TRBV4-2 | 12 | ASSQVPLNTEAF
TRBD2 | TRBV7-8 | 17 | ASSLLGLAGGRNTGELF
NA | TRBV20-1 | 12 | SAAGAATNEKLF
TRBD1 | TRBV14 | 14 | ASRLGQGANTGELF
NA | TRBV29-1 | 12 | SVERRANTGELF
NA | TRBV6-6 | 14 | ASSSLTAPRNYGYT
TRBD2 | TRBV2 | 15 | ASPGTSGGAAQETQY
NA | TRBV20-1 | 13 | SARDGKGLQQPQH
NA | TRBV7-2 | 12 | ASNGPSSYNEQF
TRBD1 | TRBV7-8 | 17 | ASSLEGLDRALPSNEQF
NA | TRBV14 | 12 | ASSPMGRAGELF
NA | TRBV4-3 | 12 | ASSQDVGTGELF
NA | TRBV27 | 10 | ASKTRSYEQY
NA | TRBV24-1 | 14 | ATSDFTGVAKNIQY
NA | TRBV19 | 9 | ASMVTDTQY
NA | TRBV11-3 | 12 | ASSLTSGANVLT
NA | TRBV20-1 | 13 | SARIGGALSYEQY